Presented here are 30 T cell receptor beta chains from one specimen sequenced in a study of CD8 T cells in Susac syndrome. Roughly 0.45 to 1 ug RNA was reverse transcribed with random hexamers. MiXCR, run by TCRdb on the immunoSEQ multiplex PCR reads, gives a single entry per CDR3 protein. This sample has more than 65,000 distinct CDR3 sequences, with around 95% found just once. Material for sequencing was CD8+ T cells from PBMCs. Receptors were obtained from a human donor with Susac syndrome.

CDR3 DNA: TGTGCCAGCAGCTTGCCGCAAGGACAACAGGCCTATGGCTACACCTTC. Translation: CASSLPQGQQAYGYTF. The chain has TRBV5-6 and TRBJ1-2; perhaps TRBD1 as D (5 bases). CDR1 is SGHDT, CDR2 YYEEEE, per germline. CDR3 length: 16 amino acids. Trimming removed 1 base from V and 4 bases from J, with 17 bases in between.

The rearrangement uses TRBV20-1 and TRBJ2-7; 7 bases align to TRBD1. V shed 5 bases and J 2 bases; nucleotides not matched to a gene: 9. Per the germline V gene, CDR1 is DFQATT and CDR2 is SNEGSKA (reference sequence). The CDR3 is 14 amino acids. The CDR3 spells CSAAGTDITYEQYF. CDR3 DNA: TGCAGTGCTGCCGGGACAGATATCACCTACGAGCAGTACTTC.

This chain links TRBV30 with TRBJ2-7; TRBD1 matches 8 bases. V gave up 2 bases and J gave up 2 bases; unmatched junction bases: 5. This CDR3 region has 14 residues. Germline CDR1 is GTSNPN and CDR2 is SVGIG (reference sequence). CDR3 protein: CAWSLSGQAYEQYF. In DNA form, the CDR3 reads TGTGCCTGGAGTTTATCGGGACAGGCCTACGAGCAGTACTTC.

V and J are TRBV4-1 and TRBJ1-4; tentatively, D is TRBD1 (5 bases). Deletions cut 0 bases from V and 3 bases from J, with 8 bases between. The CDR3 totals 15 residues. The germline V gene encodes CDR1 MGHRA and CDR2 YSYEKL. CDR3 residues: CASSQDGASNEKLFF. In DNA form, the CDR3 reads TGCGCCAGCAGCCAAGATGGGGCTTCTAATGAAAAACTGTTTTTT.

This clonotype was seen once. The chain has TRBV5-6 and TRBJ2-7, with D maybe TRBD2 (7 bases). V was trimmed by 0 bases and J by 3 bases, leaving 10 bases between them. Germline V gene sequence: CDR1 SGHDT, CDR2 YYEEEE. CDR3 length: 14 amino acids. The DNA of the CDR3 is TGTGCCAGCAGCTTGGAGGGGGACTACTACGAGCAGTACTTC. This codes for CASSLEGDYYEQYF.

DNA for the CDR3: TGCAGCGTTTTGGGTTGGGGACAGGGGCGCGCCGAGCAGTACTTC. Translating gives CSVLGWGQGRAEQYF. The rearrangement joins TRBV29-1 to TRBJ2-7; 10 nucleotides align to TRBD1. Per the germline V gene, CDR1 is SQVTM and CDR2 is ANQGSEA. V shed 5 bases, J shed 6 bases, and the junction held 13 bases outside the gene matches. The CDR3 is 15 amino acids.

The V gene is TRBV11-1, the J gene TRBJ2-2; D not resolved. The germline gives CDR1 SGHAT, CDR2 FQDESV (reference sequence). This CDR3 is 14 amino acids long. Trimming removed 2 bases from V and 5 bases from J, with 9 bases in between. In DNA, the CDR3 is TGTGCCAGCAGCTTATCTGATCGGACCGGGGAGCTGTTTTTT. It is translated as CASSLSDRTGELFF.

The rearrangement links TRBV6-2 or TRBV6-3 to TRBJ2-5; 10 bases align to TRBD2. The CDR3 has 18 amino acids. With V trimmed by 2 bases and J by 2 bases, 11 bases remained unmatched. The germline CDR1 and CDR2 sequences are MNHEY and SVGEGT. DNA of the CDR3: TGTGCCAGCAGTTACCGCGCCCTTCGGACTAGCGGTCAAGAGACCCAGTACTTC. Encoded protein: CASSYRALRTSGQETQYF.

This sequence joins TRBV5-4 and TRBJ1-2; D ambiguous. This CDR3 contains 16 residues. Trimming took 0 bases from V and 0 from J, leaving 12 bases between them. CDR1 is SGHNT and CDR2 is YYREEE in the germline V gene (reference sequence). The CDR3 region has the DNA TGTGCCAGCAGCTTGGGGGCACTATGGACTAACTATGGCTACACCTTC. Its translation is CASSLGALWTNYGYTF.

The chain recombines TRBV12-3 or TRBV12-4 with TRBJ1-1; 7 bases fit TRBD1. The CDR3 contains 14 residues. J lost 0 bases, V lost 6 bases, and 4 bases had no gene match. The CDR3 region is CASSPGTVNTEAFF. The CDR3, as DNA: TGTGCCAGCAGCCCCGGGACAGTGAACACTGAAGCTTTCTTT.

The chain carries TRBV29-1 and TRBJ2-7, with 7 bases identical to TRBD2. V was pared by 4 bases and J by 3 bases, with 15 bases of the junction left unmatched. The germline CDR1 and CDR2 sequences are SQVTM and ANQGSEA. This CDR3 region has 16 residues. The CDR3 region has the DNA TGCAGCGTTGGTTACCCCGAAGAAACTAGCGACTACGAGCAGTACTTC. Amino acid sequence: CSVGYPEETSDYEQYF.

This chain links TRBV5-6 with TRBJ1-2; D uncertain. The CDR3 contains 11 residues. Germline lookup yields CDR1 SGHDT and CDR2 YYEEEE. The germline V and J ends were trimmed by 2 bases and 10 bases, with 9 bases remaining between them. CDR3 nucleotide sequence: TGTGCCAGCAGCTTCATCAGGAACTACACCTTC. Its protein product is CASSFIRNYTF.

This chain connects TRBV29-1 to TRBJ2-1, with D unresolved. V was pared by 0 bases and J by 0 bases, with 9 bases between. The CDR3 is 15 amino acids. CDR1 SQVTM and CDR2 ANQGSEA come from the germline V gene. CDR3 nucleotides: TGCAGCGTTGAAGAAACTCCGAGCTCCTACAATGAGCAGTTCTTC. Protein sequence: CSVEETPSSYNEQFF.

This chain connects TRBV4-1 to TRBJ2-1; 11 bases match TRBD2. Germline CDR1 and CDR2: MGHRA and YSYEKL. V dropped 4 bases and J dropped 5; count of bases not matched to a gene: 4. The length of the CDR3 is 15 residues. CDR3 sequence reads: CASSPMTSGNNEQFF. The CDR3 bases are TGCGCCAGCAGCCCGATGACTAGCGGGAACAATGAGCAGTTCTTC.

The chain uses TRBV5-1 and TRBJ2-1; the match to TRBD2 covers 9 bases. The CDR3 length is 18 residues. Germline CDR1 is SGHRS and CDR2 is YFSETQ. Trimming at V came to 0 bases and at J to 1 base, leaving 8 bases not matched to a gene. The CDR3 DNA follows: TGCGCCAGCAGCTTGGTTACAGCGGGAGGCCTATCCTACAATGAGCAGTTCTTC. It encodes CASSLVTAGGLSYNEQFF.

This chain links TRBV27 with TRBJ1-1; D unresolved. The CDR3 is 13 amino acids. Germline V gene lookup returns CDR1 MNHEY and CDR2 SMNVEV (reference sequence). The ends were cut back, 2 bases at V and 3 bases at J, with 7 bases in the middle. The CDR3 here is CASSLGGDTEAFF. CDR3 nucleotide sequence: TGTGCCAGCAGTTTAGGTGGGGACACTGAAGCTTTCTTT.

This clonotype was counted a single time. The V gene is TRBV7-6, the J gene TRBJ2-1, with 10 bases aligning to TRBD2. V shed 2 bases, J shed 2 bases, and the junction held 3 bases outside the gene matches. The CDR3 loop spans 16 amino acids. Looked up from germline, CDR1 is SGHVS and CDR2 is FNYEAQ. The CDR3 is CASSLFLAGAYNEQFF. CDR3 sequence (DNA): TGTGCCAGCAGCTTATTCCTAGCGGGGGCCTACAATGAGCAGTTCTTC.

V gene TRBV29-1 combines with J gene TRBJ2-1, with TRBD2 as a possible D gene (5 bases). CDR1 is SQVTM, CDR2 ANQGSEA, per germline. The length of the CDR3 is 13 residues. V gave up 7 bases and J gave up 5 bases, with 15 bases separating them. In DNA, the CDR3 is TGCAGCGCCTACCCGGGATTTAACAATGAGCAGTTCTTC. Its translation: CSAYPGFNNEQFF.

This chain connects TRBV20-1 to TRBJ2-1; 10 bases line up with TRBD2. From germline, CDR1 is DFQATT and CDR2 SNEGSKA (reference sequence). The CDR3 totals 18 residues. V trimming: 1 base; J trimming: 2 bases; junction bases outside the gene matches: 11. The CDR3 nucleotides read TGCAGTGCTAGAGTCGAAGCGGGAGGGCCTACGGCCTACAATGAGCAGTTCTTC. It specifies CSARVEAGGPTAYNEQFF.

The chain recombines TRBV20-1 with TRBJ2-1; 13 nucleotides align to TRBD2. CDR3 size: 14 residues. Germline trimming cut 7 bases from V and 10 bases from J; bases unmatched to any gene: 10. Germline assignment: CDR1 DFQATT and CDR2 SNEGSKA (reference sequence). CDR3 in amino acids: CSDPTSGRAREQFF. CDR3 DNA: TGCAGTGACCCAACTAGCGGGAGGGCCAGGGAGCAGTTCTTC.

The V call is TRBV5-4, the J call TRBJ2-3; unclear D gene. The CDR3 runs 15 residues. Germline lookup yields CDR1 SGHNT and CDR2 YYREEE (reference sequence). Trimming left V 4 bases short and J 6 bases short, with 18 bases between. The CDR3: CASSPESYELDTQYF. CDR3 coding DNA: TGTGCCAGCAGCCCGGAAAGTTACGAGCTGGATACGCAGTATTTT.

This chain links TRBV7-9 with TRBJ2-7; D may be TRBD2 (5 bases). Germline V gene lookup returns CDR1 SEHNR and CDR2 FQNEAQ (reference sequence). This CDR3 contains 14 residues. V lost 5 bases to trimming and J lost 6 bases, with 17 bases between them. The CDR3 coding sequence is TGTGCCAGCAGCCCCAGCGGTCTCCCTGGCGAGCAGTACTTC. It is translated as CASSPSGLPGEQYF.

The chain recombines TRBV25-1 with TRBJ1-5, with TRBD1 identical over 10 bases. The V gene end was trimmed by 8 bases and the J gene end by 4 bases; junction bases not matched to a gene: 5. Germline V CDR1 and CDR2: MGHDK, SYGVNS. The CDR3 loop spans 14 amino acids. The CDR3 region is CASQGQGENQPQHF. The CDR3 region has the DNA TGTGCCAGCCAAGGACAGGGGGAGAATCAGCCCCAGCATTTT.

This chain connects TRBV4-1 to TRBJ2-2; D gene unclear. Germline V gene data show CDR1 as MGHRA and CDR2 as YSYEKL. The CDR3 runs 15 residues. V lost 0 bases and J 5 bases, leaving 10 bases between the germline ends. DNA for the CDR3: TGCGCCAGCAGCCAAGAGATTTGGGTTACCGGGGAGCTGTTTTTT. Its translation: CASSQEIWVTGELFF.

The rearrangement links TRBV29-1 to TRBJ2-7, with TRBD2 identical over 14 bases. Germline CDR1 SQVTM, CDR2 ANQGSEA. V trimming: 5 bases; J trimming: 4 bases; junction bases outside the gene matches: 13. This CDR3 is built from 17 residues. As DNA, the CDR3 is TGCAGCGTTCGAGGGACTAGCGGGAGAAAGGACGAGTACGAGCAGTACTTC. It yields the protein CSVRGTSGRKDEYEQYF.

This clonotype was recorded once. The chain uses TRBV20-1 and TRBJ2-7; no reliable D call. Trimming stripped 6 bases from V and 0 bases from J, with 12 bases between. The CDR3 runs to 13 residues. In germline, CDR1 is DFQATT, CDR2 SNEGSKA (reference sequence). DNA for the CDR3: TGCAGTGCGCCCCCGGAGAGCTCCTACGAGCAGTACTTC. This sequence encodes CSAPPESSYEQYF.

In its sample, this clonotype was seen a few times. The V call is TRBV13, the J call TRBJ1-1; D uncertain. Trimming took off 0 bases at V and 0 bases at J, with 5 bases between the two ends. This CDR3 spans 14 amino acids. Germline V gives CDR1 PRHDT, CDR2 FYEKMQ (reference sequence). As DNA, the CDR3 is TGTGCCAGCAGCTTAGGACAGCTGAACACTGAAGCTTTCTTT. Its translation: CASSLGQLNTEAFF.

This rearrangement joins TRBV20-1 to TRBJ2-1; D may correspond to TRBD1 or TRBD2 (5 bases each). Germline V CDR1 and CDR2: DFQATT, SNEGSKA (reference sequence). V gave up 5 bases and J gave up 0 bases, with 17 bases separating them. This CDR3 has 16 residues. The CDR3 here is CSASLSEGSSYNEQFF. The CDR3 nucleotides read TGCAGTGCTTCCCTTTCCGAGGGGAGCTCCTACAATGAGCAGTTCTTC.

The chain combines TRBV4-3 with TRBJ2-5; D gene ambiguous. Germline V gene lookup returns CDR1 LGHNA and CDR2 YSLEER. The CDR3 covers 14 residues. V lost 4 bases and J 5 bases, leaving 14 bases between the germline ends. For the CDR3, the DNA is TGCGCCAGCAGCCCATCTCTAGTGGGGGAGACCCAGTACTTC. It encodes CASSPSLVGETQYF.

The gene calls are TRBV7-9 and TRBJ2-7; 7 bases align to TRBD1. The CDR3 length is 13 residues. With 5 bases clipped from V and 5 bases from J, the junction kept 6 bases outside the gene matches. The germline V gene encodes CDR1 SEHNR and CDR2 FQNEAQ (reference sequence). This CDR3 is CASSPGTVHEQYF. CDR3 DNA: TGTGCCAGCAGCCCAGGGACAGTGCACGAGCAGTACTTC.